This record looks at one T cell receptor (beta chain) sequence and its context. Its antigen is not known. Sequencing used immunoSEQ multiplex PCR; TCRdb keeps in-frame clones, though not all of them. This sample has some 88,000 clones, with approximately 90% found just once. Trimming stripped 0 bases from V and 2 bases from J, with 11 bases between. This CDR3 has 15 amino acids. The germline V gene has CDR1 SGDLS and CDR2 YYNGEE. Unstimulated Tregs (CD4+CD25+CD127-) and CD4+CD25- non-Tregs were sorted from PBMCs. The data belong to a study of Tregs in tolerant kidney transplant recipients. General study points: The small number of patients limits these findings pending further validation. Biological reproducibility was not directly addressed in this study.

The receptor was derived from a human donor in good health. The rearrangement links TRBV9 to TRBJ1-1; D might be TRBD1 (5 bases). Specimen: CD8+ T cells from blood. CDR3 in DNA: TGTGCCAGCAGCGTAGGGAGGCAGGGCAACACTGAAGCTTTCTTT. Its translation is CASSVGRQGNTEAFF.